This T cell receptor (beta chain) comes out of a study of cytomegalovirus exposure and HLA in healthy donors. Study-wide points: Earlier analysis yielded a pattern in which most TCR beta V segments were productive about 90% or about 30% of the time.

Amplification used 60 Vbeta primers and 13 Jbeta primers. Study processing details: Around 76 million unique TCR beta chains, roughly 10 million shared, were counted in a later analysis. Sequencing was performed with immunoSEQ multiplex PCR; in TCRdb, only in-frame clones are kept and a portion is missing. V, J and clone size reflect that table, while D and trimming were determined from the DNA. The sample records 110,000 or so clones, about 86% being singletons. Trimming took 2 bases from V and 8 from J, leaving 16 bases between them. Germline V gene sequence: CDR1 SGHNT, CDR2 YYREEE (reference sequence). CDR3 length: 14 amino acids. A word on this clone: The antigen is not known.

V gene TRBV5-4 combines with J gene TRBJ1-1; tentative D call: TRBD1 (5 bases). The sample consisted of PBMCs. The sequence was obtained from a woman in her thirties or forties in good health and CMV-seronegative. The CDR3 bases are TGTGCCAGCAGCTTCGGAGGGGCCACCGTGGAAGCTTTCTTT. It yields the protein CASSFGGATVEAFF.